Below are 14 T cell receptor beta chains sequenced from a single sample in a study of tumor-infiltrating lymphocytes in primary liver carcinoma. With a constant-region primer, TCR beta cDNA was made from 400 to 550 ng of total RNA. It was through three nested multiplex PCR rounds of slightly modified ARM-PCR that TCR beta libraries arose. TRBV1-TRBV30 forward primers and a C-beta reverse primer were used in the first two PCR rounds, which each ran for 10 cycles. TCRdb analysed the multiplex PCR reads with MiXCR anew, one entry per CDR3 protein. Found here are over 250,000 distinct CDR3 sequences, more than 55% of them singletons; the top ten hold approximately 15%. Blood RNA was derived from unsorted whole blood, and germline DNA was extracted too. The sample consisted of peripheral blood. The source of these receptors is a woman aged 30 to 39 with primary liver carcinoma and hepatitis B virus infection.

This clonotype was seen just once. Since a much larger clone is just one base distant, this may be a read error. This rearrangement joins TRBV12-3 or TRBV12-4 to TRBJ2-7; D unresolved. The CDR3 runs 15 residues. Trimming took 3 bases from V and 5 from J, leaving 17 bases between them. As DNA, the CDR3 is TGTGCCAGCAGTTTTGTAGACCAGCTTATCCACGAGCAGTACTTC. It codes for CASSFVDQLIHEQYF.

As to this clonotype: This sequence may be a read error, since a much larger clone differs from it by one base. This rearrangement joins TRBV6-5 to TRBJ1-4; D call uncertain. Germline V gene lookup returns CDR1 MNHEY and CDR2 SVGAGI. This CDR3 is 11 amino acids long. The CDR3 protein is CASGMNEKMFF. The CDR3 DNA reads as TGTGCCAGCGGAATGAATGAAAAAATGTTTTTT.

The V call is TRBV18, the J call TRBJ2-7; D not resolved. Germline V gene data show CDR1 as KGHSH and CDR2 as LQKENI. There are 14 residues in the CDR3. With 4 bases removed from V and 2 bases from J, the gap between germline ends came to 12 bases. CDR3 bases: TGTGCCAGCTCACTCTCGGATGGCCCCTACGAGCAGTACTTC. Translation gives CASSLSDGPYEQYF.

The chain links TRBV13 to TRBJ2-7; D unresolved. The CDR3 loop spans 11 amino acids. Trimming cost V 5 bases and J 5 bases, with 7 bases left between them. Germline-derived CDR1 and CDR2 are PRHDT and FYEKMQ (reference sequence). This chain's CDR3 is CASSPLDEQYF. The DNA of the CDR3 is TGTGCCAGCAGCCCCCTTGACGAGCAGTACTTC.

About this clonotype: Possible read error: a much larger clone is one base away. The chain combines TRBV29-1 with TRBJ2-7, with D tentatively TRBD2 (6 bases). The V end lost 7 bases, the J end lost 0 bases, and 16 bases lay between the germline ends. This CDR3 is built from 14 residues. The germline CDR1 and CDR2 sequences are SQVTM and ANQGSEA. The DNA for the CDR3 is TGCAGCGCCCCAGGGTTAGCGGACTCCTACGAGCAGTACTTC. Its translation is CSAPGLADSYEQYF.

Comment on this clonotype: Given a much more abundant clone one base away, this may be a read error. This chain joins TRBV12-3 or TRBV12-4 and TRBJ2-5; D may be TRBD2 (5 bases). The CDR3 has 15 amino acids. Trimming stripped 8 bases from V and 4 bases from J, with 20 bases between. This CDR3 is CASSTSEMQAETQYF. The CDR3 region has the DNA TGTGCCAGCTCCACTAGTGAGATGCAAGCAGAGACCCAGTACTTC.

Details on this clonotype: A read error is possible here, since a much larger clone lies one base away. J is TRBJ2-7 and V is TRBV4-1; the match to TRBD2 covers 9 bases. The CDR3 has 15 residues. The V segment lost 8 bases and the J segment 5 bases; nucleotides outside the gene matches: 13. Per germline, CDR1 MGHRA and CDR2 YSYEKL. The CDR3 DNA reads TGCGCCAGCGGTCATTCGGCGGGAGGGCCCAACGAGCAGTACTTC. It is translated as CASGHSAGGPNEQYF.

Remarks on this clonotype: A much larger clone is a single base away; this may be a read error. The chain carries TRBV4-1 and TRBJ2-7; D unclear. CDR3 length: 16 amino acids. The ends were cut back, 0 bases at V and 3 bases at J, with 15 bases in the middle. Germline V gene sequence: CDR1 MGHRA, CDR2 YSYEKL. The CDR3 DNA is TGCGCCAGCAGCCAAGATGGGGTCAGTAACCTCTACGAGCAGTACTTC. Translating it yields CASSQDGVSNLYEQYF.

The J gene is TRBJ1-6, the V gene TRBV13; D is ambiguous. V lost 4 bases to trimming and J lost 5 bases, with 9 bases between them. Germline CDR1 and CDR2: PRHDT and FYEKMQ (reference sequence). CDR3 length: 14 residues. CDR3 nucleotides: TGTGCCAGCAGCTCACGGGCACATAATTCACCCCTCCACTTT. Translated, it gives CASSSRAHNSPLHF.

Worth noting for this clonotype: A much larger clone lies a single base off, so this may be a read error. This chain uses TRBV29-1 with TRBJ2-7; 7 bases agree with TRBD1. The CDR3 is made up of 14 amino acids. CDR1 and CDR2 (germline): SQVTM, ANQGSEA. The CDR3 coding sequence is TGCAGCATTGAAGATAGGGACAGTCCCTACGAGCAGTACTTC. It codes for CSIEDRDSPYEQYF.

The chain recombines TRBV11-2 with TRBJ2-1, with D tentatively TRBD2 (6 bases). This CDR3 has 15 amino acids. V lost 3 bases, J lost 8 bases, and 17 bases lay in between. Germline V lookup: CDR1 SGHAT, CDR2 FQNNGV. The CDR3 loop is CASSLGGEAGDEQFF. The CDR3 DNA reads TGTGCCAGCAGCTTGGGCGGGGAGGCCGGGGATGAGCAGTTCTTC.

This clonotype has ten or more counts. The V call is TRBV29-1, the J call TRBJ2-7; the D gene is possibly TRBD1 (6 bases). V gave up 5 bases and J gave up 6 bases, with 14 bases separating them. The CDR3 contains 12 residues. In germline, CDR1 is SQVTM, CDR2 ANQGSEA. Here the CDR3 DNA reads TGCAGCGTTTCCCAGGGGTTTGCCGAGCAGTACTTC. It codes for CSVSQGFAEQYF.

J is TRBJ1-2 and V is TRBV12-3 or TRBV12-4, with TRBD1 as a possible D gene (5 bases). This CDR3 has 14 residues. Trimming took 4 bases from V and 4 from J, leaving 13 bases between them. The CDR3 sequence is CASSSGLEVYGYTF. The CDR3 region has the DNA TGTGCCAGCAGTTCAGGGTTGGAAGTCTATGGCTACACCTTC.

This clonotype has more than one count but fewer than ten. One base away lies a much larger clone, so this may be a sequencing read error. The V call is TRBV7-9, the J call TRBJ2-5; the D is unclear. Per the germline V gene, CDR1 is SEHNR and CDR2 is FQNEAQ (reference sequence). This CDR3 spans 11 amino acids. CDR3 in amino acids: CASSPQEAQYF. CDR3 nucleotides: TGTGCCAGCAGCCCACAAGAGGCCCAGTACTTC.